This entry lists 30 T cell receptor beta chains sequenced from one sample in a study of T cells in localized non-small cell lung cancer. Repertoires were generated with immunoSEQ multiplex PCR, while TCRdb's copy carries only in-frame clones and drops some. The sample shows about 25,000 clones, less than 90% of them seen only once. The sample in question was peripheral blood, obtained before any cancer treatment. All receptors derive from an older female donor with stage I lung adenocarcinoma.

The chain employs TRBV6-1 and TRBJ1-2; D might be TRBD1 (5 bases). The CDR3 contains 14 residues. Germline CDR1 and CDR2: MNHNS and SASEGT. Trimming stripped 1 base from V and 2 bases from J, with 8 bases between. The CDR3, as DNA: TGTGCCAGCAGTGAAGTTGGGGGAAACTATGGCTACACCTTC. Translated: CASSEVGGNYGYTF.

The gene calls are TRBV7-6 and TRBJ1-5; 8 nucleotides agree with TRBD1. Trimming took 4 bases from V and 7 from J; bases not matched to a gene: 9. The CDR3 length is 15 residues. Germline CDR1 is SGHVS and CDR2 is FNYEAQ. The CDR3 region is CASSSQDRDGQPQHF. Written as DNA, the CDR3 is TGTGCCAGCAGCTCACAGGACAGGGACGGACAGCCCCAGCATTTT.

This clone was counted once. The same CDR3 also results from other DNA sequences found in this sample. CDR3 protein: CASSPSSGNTIYF. The CDR3 nucleotides are TGCGCCAGCAGCCCTTCATCTGGAAACACCATATATTTT. This chain connects TRBV5-1 to TRBJ1-3; no reliable D call. Trimming stripped 4 bases from V and 1 base from J, with 6 bases between. Germline values: CDR1 SGHRS, CDR2 YFSETQ. The CDR3 contains 13 residues.

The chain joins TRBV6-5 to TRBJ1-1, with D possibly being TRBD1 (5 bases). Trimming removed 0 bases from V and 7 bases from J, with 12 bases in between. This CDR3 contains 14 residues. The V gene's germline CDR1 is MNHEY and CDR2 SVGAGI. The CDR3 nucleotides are TGTGCCAGCAGTTACTCGAGCGGGGGGAATGAAGCTTTCTTT. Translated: CASSYSSGGNEAFF.

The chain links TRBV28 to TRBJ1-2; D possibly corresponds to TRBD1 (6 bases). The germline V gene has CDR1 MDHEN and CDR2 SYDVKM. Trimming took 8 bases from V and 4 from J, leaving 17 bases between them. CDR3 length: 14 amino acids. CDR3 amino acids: CASQGGGRTYGYTF. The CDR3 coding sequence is TGTGCCAGCCAGGGTGGGGGCAGGACCTATGGCTACACCTTC.

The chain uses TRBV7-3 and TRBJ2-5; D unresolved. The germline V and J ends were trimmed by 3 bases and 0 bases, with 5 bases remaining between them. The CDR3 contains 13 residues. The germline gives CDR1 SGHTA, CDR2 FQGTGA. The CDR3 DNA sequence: TGTGCCAGCAGCTTCACTTACCAAGAGACCCAGTACTTC. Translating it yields CASSFTYQETQYF.

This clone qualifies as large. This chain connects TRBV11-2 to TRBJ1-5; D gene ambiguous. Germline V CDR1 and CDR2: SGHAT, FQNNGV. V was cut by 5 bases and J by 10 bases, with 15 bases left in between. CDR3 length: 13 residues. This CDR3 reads CASSPGVQTPQHF. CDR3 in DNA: TGTGCCAGCAGCCCAGGAGTCCAAACACCCCAGCATTTT.

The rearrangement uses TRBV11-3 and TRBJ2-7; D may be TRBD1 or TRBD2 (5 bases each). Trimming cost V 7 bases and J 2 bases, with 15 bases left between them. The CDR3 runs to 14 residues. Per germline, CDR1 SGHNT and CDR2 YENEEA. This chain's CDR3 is CASTHSRDPYEQYF. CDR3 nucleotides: TGTGCCAGCACTCATTCCAGGGACCCCTACGAGCAGTACTTC.

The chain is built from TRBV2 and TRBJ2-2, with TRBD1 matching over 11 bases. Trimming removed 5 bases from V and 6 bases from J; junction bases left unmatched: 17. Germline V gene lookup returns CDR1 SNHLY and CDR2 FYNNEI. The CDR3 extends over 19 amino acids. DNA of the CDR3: TGTGCCAGCAGTTACGATCCTTCGGACAGGGGGCGGAGGGCCGGGGAGCTGTTTTTT. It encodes CASSYDPSDRGRRAGELFF.

The CDR3 is CASSSGGAFGYTF. Written as DNA, the CDR3 is TGCGCCAGCAGCTCCGGCGGGGCTTTCGGCTACACCTTC. The rearrangement links TRBV5-1 to TRBJ1-2, with D possibly being TRBD1 (5 bases). V was shortened by 3 bases and J by 8 bases, with 14 bases between the two germline ends. The germline V gene encodes CDR1 SGHRS and CDR2 YFSETQ. The CDR3 has 13 residues.

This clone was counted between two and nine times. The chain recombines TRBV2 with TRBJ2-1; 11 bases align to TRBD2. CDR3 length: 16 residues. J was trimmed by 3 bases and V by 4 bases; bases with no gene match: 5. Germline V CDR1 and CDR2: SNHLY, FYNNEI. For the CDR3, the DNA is TGTGCCAGCAGTGTTAGCGGGGGGGCTAACTACAATGAGCAGTTCTTC. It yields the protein CASSVSGGANYNEQFF.

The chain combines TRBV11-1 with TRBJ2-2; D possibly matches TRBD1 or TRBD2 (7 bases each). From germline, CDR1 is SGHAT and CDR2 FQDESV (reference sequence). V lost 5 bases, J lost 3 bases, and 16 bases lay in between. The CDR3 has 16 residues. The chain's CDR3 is CASSPIQGRDTGELFF. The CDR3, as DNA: TGTGCCAGCAGCCCGATACAGGGGAGGGACACCGGGGAGCTGTTTTTT.

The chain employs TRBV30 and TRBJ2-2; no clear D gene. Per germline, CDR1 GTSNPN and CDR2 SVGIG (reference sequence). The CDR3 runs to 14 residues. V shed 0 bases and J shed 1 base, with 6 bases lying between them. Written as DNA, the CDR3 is TGTGCCTGGAGTGTAGGATTGAACACCGGGGAGCTGTTTTTT. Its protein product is CAWSVGLNTGELFF.

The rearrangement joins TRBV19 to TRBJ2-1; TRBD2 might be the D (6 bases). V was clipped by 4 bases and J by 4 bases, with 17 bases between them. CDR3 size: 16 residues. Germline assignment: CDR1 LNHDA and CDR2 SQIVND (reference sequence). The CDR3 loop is CASSKQVGSGYNEQFF. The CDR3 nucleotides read TGTGCCAGTAGTAAACAGGTCGGTAGCGGTTACAATGAGCAGTTCTTC.

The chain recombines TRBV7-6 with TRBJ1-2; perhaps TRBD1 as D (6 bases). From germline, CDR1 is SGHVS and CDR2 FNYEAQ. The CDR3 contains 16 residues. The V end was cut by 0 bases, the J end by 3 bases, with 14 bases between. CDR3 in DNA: TGTGCCAGCAGCTTAGCAACAACAGGGAACTACTATGGCTACACCTTC. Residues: CASSLATTGNYYGYTF.

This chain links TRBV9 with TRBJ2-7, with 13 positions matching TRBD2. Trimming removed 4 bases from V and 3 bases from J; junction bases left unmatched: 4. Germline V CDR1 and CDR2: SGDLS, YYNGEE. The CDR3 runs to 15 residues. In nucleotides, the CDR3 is TGTGCCAGCAGCCACCGACTAGCGGGAGGCTACGAGCAGTACTTC. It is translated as CASSHRLAGGYEQYF.

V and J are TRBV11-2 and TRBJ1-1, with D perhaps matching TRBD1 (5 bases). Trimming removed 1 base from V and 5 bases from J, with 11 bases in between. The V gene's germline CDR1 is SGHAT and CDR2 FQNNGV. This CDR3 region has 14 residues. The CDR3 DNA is TGTGCCAGCAGCTTAGTTGACAGATGGACTGAAGCTTTCTTT. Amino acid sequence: CASSLVDRWTEAFF.

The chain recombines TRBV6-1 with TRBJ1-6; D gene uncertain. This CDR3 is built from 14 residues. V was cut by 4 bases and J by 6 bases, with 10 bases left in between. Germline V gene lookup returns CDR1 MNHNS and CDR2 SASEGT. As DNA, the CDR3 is TGTGCCAGCAGTGGACGGTCACTTAATTCACCCCTCCACTTT. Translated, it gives CASSGRSLNSPLHF.

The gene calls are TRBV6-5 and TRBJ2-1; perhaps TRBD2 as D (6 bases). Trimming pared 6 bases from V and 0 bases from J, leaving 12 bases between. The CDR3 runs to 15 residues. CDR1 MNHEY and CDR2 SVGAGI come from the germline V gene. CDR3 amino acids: CASRGPGSSYNEQFF. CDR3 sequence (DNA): TGTGCCAGCAGAGGACCCGGGAGCTCCTACAATGAGCAGTTCTTC.

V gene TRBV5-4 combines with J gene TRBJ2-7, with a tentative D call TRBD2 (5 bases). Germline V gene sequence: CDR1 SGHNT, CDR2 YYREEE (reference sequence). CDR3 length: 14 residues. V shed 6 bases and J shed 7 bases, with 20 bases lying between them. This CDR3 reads CASTLSPDSREQYF. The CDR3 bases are TGTGCCAGCACTCTATCGCCGGACTCTAGGGAGCAGTACTTC. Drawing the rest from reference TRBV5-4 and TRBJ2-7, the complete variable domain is ETGVTQSPTHLIKTRGQQVTLRCSSQSGHNTVSWYQQALGQGPQFIFQYYREEENGRGNFPPRFSGLQFPNYSSELNVNALELDDSALYLCASTLSPDSREQYFGPGTRLTVT.

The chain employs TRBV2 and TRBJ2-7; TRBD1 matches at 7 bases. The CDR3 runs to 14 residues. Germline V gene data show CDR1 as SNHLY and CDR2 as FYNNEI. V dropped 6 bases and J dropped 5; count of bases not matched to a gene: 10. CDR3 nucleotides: TGTGCCAGCAGGACCGACAGGGTATTCGACGAGCAGTACTTC. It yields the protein CASRTDRVFDEQYF.

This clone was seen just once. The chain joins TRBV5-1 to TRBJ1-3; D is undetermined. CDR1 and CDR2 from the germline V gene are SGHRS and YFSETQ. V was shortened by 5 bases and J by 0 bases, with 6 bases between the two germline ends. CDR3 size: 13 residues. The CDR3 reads CASSVSSGNTIYF. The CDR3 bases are TGCGCCAGCAGTGTGAGCTCTGGAAACACCATATATTTT.

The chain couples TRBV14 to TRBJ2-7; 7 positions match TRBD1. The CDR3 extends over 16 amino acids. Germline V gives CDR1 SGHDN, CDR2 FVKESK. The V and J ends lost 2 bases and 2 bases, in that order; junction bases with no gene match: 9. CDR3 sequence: CASSQHLRDSTYEQYF. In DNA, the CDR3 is TGTGCCAGCAGCCAACACCTCCGGGACAGTACCTACGAGCAGTACTTC.

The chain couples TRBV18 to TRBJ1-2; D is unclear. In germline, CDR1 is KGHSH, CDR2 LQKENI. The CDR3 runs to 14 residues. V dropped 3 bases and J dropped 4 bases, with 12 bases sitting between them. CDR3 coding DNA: TGTGCCAGCTCACCTCAGCGTCTGGGCTATGGCTACACCTTC. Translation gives CASSPQRLGYGYTF.

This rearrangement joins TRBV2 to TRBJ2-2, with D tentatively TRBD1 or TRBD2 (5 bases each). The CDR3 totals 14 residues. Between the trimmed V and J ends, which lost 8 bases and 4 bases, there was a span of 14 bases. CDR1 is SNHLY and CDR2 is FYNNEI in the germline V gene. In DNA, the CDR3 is TGTGCCAGCCTCGGGACCCGGAGCACCGGGGAGCTGTTTTTT. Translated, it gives CASLGTRSTGELFF.

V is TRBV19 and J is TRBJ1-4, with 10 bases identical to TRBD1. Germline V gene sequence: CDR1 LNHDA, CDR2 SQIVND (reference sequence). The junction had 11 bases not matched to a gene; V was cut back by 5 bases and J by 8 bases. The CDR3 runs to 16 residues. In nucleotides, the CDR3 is TGTGCCAGTAGTTTGACAGGGGGCTCGAAGAAAGAAAAACTGTTTTTT. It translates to CASSLTGGSKKEKLFF.

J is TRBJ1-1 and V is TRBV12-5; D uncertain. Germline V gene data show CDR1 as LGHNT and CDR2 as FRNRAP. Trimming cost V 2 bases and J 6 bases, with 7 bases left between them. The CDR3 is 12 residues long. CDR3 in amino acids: CASGLFGSEAFF. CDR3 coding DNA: TGTGCTAGTGGTTTGTTTGGCTCTGAAGCTTTCTTT.

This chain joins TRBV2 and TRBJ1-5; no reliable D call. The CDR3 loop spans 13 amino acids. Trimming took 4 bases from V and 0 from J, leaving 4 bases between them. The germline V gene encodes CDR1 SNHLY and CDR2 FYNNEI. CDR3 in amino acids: CASSVISNQPQHF. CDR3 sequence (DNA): TGTGCCAGCAGTGTTATTAGCAATCAGCCCCAGCATTTT.

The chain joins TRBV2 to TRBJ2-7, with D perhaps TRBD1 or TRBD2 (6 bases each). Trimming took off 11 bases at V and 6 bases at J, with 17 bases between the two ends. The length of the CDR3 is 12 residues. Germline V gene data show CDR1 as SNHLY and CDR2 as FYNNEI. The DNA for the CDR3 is TGTGCCGGGGCTAGAGGGGGGCGCGAGCAGTACTTC. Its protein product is CAGARGGREQYF.

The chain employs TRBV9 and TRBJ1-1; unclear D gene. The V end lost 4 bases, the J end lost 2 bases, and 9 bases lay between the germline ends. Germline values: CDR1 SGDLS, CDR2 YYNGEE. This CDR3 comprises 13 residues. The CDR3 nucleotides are TGTGCCAGCAGCCCCGACGTAAACACTGAAGCTTTCTTT. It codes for CASSPDVNTEAFF.